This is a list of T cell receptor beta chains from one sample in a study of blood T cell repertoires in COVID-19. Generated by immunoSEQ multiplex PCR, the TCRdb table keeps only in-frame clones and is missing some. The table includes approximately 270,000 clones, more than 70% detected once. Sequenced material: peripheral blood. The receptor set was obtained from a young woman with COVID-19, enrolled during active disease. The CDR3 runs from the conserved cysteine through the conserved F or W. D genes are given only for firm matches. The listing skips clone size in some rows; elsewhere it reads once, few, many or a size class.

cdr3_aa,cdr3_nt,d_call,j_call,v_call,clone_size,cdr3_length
CASSYSTDRGYEQYF,TGTGCCAGCAGTTACTCTACCGACAGAGGATACGAGCAGTACTTC,-,TRBJ2-7,TRBV6-5,-,15
CASSLSKGFNQPQHF,TGTGCCAGCAGTTTATCGAAGGGGTTCAATCAGCCCCAGCATTTT,-,TRBJ1-5,TRBV27,-,15
CASSSRGLSETQYF,TGTGCCAGCAGCTCTAGGGGGTTGAGCGAGACCCAGTACTTC,-,TRBJ2-5,TRBV7-9,-,14
CASSFDRNTGELFF,TGTGCCAGCAGCTTTGACAGGAACACCGGGGAGCTGTTTTTT,-,TRBJ2-2,TRBV7-9,-,14
CASSPRQGARGETQYF,TGTGCCAGCAGCCCAAGACAGGGGGCAAGAGGGGAGACCCAGTACTTC,TRBD1,TRBJ2-5,TRBV7-8,-,16
CASSLAGDSYNEQFF,TGCGCCAGCAGCTTGGCCGGGGACTCCTACAATGAGCAGTTCTTC,-,TRBJ2-1,TRBV5-1,-,15
CASTTGQGRYGYTF,TGTGCCAGCACCACCGGACAGGGCCGTTATGGCTACACCTTC,TRBD1,TRBJ1-2,TRBV7-9,few,14
CASSPLLDSEAFF,TGTGCCAGCAGTCCCCTCTTGGACAGTGAAGCTTTCTTT,-,TRBJ1-1,TRBV28,-,13
CASSVATGGTGLVGTQYF,TGTGCCAGCAGCGTAGCTACAGGGGGGACAGGTCTGGTGGGGACCCAGTACTTC,TRBD1,TRBJ2-5,TRBV9,-,18
CASSIAGSYNEQFF,TGTGCCAGTAGTATAGCTGGCAGCTACAATGAGCAGTTCTTC,-,TRBJ2-1,TRBV19,-,14
CASSFGQATYNEQFF,TGTGCCAGCAGCTTCGGACAGGCGACCTACAATGAGCAGTTCTTC,TRBD1,TRBJ2-1,TRBV7-2,-,15
CASSIDSTSASYNEQFF,TGTGCCAGTAGTATAGATTCGACTAGCGCCTCCTACAATGAGCAGTTCTTC,TRBD2,TRBJ2-1,TRBV19,once,17
CSVEDLPGRNTIYF,TGCAGCGTTGAAGATCTTCCGGGAAGAAACACCATATATTTT,-,TRBJ1-3,TRBV29-1,-,14
CASSPARGGHNEQFF,TGCGCCAGCAGTCCGGCTCGGGGGGGACACAATGAGCAGTTCTTC,TRBD2,TRBJ2-1,TRBV5-1,-,15
CASSPGTGSNSPLHF,TGTGCCAGCTCACCCGGGACAGGGAGTAATTCACCCCTCCACTTT,TRBD1,TRBJ1-6,TRBV18,once,15
CASNLGLLGDTQYF,TGTGCCAGCAACCTGGGACTCCTTGGTGATACGCAGTATTTT,-,TRBJ2-3,TRBV9,-,14
CASSILGHVTGSTDTQYF,TGTGCCAGTAGTATACTAGGCCACGTGACAGGTAGCACAGATACGCAGTATTTT,-,TRBJ2-3,TRBV19,-,18
CASNQQQDLPDTQYF,TGCGCCAGCAACCAACAGCAGGATCTCCCAGATACGCAGTATTTT,-,TRBJ2-3,TRBV4-1,-,15
CASSLSGGQQNEQFF,TGCGCCAGCAGCTTGTCGGGAGGGCAGCAAAATGAGCAGTTCTTC,TRBD2,TRBJ2-1,TRBV5-1,-,15
CASSPLAVRQFF,TGTGCCAGCAGCCCATTAGCGGTAAGGCAGTTCTTC,-,TRBJ2-1,TRBV5-8,-,12
CASSQGTGGSSYNSPLHF,TGTGCCAGCAGCCAAGGAACAGGGGGGAGCTCCTATAATTCACCCCTCCACTTT,TRBD1,TRBJ1-6,TRBV3-1/TRBV3-2,-,18
CASSFREGNTIYF,TGTGCCAGCAGCTTTCGGGAGGGAAACACCATATATTTT,-,TRBJ1-3,TRBV7-9,-,13
CASSSRGSGVRFF,TGTGCCAGCAGCTCCAGAGGGAGCGGGGTTCGGTTCTTC,TRBD2,TRBJ2-1,TRBV11-3,-,13
CASSLEGGGEQFF,TGTGCCAGCAGCTTGGAGGGAGGCGGTGAGCAGTTCTTC,-,TRBJ2-1,TRBV5-4,-,13
CASSQKLTGGETEAFF,TGCGCCAGCAGCCAAAAGCTAACAGGGGGCGAGACTGAAGCTTTCTTT,TRBD1,TRBJ1-1,TRBV4-3,-,16
CASSGQATQYF,TGTGCCAGCAGTGGACAGGCTACGCAGTATTTT,-,TRBJ2-3,TRBV2,-,11
CASSQGRAGGPTDTQYF,TGTGCCAGCAGCCAAGGTCGCGCGGGAGGTCCCACAGATACGCAGTATTTT,TRBD2,TRBJ2-3,TRBV4-2,-,17
CASSQTGENTEAFF,TGTGCCAGTAGCCAGACAGGGGAAAACACTGAAGCTTTCTTT,TRBD1,TRBJ1-1,TRBV19,-,14
CASSRLGHRWGTGELFF,TGTGCCAGCAGCCGTTTGGGACACCGGTGGGGCACCGGGGAGCTGTTTTTT,-,TRBJ2-2,TRBV7-2,few,17